This T cell receptor beta chain was identified in a study of molecular identifiers for immune sequencing clone quantification. On the study more broadly: Across replicate runs, RNA obtained from about 19,000 or 110,000 naive CD8 cells was divided into five, with four undergoing sequencing. Study-level results: Investigators reportedly could detect spiked Jurkat TCR RNA from one cell among approximately 1 million naive cells. Clonotypes topping 20 RNA copies carried over 99% of effector molecules but under 1% of naive ones.

Germline assignment: CDR1 KGHDR and CDR2 SFDVKD. The CDR3 has 17 residues. After removal of 4 bases from V and 5 bases from J, the junction contained 7 bases not matched to a gene. Each CDR3 protein gets one entry after TCRdb re-called the PCR reads with MiXCR. The sample lists tens of thousands of distinct CDR3 sequences; around 20% were seen once. This clonotype was counted ten times or more. The antigen remains undetermined. CD8+CD4-CCR7+CD45RA+ cells were sorted as naive CD8 T cells. The TCR sequence derives from a human donor in good health. Some libraries in this study had Jurkat cell RNA spiked in. V gene TRBV24-1 combines with J gene TRBJ2-2, with TRBD2 matching 12 bases. Sequenced: naive CD8+ T cells from blood, with Jurkat cell RNA spiked in. Subset of the sample: FACS-sorted CD8+CD4-CCR7+CD45RA+ naive T cells. CDR3 nucleotides: TGTGCCACCAGTGACCGGACTAGCGGGACGGGTACCGGGGAGCTGTTTTTT. Its protein is CATSDRTSGTGTGELFF.